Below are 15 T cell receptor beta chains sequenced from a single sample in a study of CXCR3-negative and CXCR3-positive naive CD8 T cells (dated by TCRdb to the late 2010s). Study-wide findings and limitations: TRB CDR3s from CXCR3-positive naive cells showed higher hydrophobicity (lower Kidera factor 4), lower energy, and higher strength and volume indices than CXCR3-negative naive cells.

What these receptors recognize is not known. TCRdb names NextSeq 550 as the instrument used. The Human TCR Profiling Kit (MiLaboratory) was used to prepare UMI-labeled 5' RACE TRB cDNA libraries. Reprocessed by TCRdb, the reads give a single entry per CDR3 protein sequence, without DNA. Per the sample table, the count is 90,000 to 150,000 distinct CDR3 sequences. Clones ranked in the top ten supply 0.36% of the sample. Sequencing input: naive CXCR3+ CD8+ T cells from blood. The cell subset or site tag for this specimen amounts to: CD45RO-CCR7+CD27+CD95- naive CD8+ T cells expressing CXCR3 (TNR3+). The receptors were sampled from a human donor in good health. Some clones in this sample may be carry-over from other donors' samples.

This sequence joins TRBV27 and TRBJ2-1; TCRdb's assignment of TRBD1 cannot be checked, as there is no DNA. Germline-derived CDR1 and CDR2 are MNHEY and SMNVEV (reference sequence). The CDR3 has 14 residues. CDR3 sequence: CASSRDRGYNEQFF.

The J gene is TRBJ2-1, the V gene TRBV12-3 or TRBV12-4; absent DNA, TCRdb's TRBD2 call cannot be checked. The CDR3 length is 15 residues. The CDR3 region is CASSPSSGSVDEQFF.

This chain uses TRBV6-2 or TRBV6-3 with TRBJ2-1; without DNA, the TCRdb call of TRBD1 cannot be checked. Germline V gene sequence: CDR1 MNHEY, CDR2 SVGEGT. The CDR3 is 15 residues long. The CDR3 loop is CASSYRAGLYNEQFF.

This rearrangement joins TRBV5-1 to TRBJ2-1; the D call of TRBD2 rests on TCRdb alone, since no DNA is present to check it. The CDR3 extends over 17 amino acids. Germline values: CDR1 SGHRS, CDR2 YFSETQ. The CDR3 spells CASSLEGSGSAYNEQFF. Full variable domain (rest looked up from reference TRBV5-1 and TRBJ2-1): KAGVTQTPRYLIKTRGQQVTLSCSPISGHRSVSWYQQTPGQGLQFLFEYFSETQRNKGNFPGRFSGRQFSNSRSEMNVSTLELGDSALYLCASSLEGSGSAYNEQFFGPGTRLTVL.

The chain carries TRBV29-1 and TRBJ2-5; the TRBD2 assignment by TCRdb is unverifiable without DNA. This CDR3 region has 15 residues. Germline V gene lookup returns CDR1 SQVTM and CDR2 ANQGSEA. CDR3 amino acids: CSVDILAGGWETQYF.

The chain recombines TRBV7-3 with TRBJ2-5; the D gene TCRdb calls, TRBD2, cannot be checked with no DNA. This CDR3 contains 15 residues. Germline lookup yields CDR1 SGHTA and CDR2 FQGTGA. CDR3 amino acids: CASSLSGGGSETQYF.

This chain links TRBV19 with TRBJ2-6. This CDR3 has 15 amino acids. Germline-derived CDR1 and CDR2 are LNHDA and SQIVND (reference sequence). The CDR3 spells CASSIYDSGANVLTF.

CDR3 loop: CAISATQGVGTDTQYF. The chain uses TRBV10-3 and TRBJ2-3; TCRdb's D call, TRBD1, is unchecked because there is no DNA. This CDR3 contains 16 residues. Germline values: CDR1 ENHRY, CDR2 SYGVKD.

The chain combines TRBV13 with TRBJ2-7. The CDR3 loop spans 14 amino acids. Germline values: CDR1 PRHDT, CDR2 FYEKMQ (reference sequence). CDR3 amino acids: CASSLHGRPYEQYF.

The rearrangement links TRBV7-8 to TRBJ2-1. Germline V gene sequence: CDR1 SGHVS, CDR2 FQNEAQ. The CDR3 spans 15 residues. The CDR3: CASSLDYASYNEQFF.

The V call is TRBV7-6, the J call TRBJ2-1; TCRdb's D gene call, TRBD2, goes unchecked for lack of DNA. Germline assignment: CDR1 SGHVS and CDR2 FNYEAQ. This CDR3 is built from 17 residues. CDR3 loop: CASSPGLAGARYNEQFF.

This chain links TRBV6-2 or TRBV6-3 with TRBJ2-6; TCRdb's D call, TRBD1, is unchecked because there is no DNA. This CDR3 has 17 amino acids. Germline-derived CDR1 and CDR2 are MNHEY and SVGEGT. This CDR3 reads CASSSPGTASGANVLTF.

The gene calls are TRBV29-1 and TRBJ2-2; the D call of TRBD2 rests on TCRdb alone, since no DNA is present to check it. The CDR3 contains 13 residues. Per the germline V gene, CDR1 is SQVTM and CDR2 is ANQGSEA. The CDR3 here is CSVPSGGTGELFF.

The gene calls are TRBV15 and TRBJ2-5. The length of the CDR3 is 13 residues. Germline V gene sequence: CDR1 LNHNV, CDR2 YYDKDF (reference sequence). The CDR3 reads CATSEQGGETQYF.

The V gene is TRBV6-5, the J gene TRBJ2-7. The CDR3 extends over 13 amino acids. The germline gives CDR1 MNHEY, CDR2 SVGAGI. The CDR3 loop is CASSYSGLREQYF.